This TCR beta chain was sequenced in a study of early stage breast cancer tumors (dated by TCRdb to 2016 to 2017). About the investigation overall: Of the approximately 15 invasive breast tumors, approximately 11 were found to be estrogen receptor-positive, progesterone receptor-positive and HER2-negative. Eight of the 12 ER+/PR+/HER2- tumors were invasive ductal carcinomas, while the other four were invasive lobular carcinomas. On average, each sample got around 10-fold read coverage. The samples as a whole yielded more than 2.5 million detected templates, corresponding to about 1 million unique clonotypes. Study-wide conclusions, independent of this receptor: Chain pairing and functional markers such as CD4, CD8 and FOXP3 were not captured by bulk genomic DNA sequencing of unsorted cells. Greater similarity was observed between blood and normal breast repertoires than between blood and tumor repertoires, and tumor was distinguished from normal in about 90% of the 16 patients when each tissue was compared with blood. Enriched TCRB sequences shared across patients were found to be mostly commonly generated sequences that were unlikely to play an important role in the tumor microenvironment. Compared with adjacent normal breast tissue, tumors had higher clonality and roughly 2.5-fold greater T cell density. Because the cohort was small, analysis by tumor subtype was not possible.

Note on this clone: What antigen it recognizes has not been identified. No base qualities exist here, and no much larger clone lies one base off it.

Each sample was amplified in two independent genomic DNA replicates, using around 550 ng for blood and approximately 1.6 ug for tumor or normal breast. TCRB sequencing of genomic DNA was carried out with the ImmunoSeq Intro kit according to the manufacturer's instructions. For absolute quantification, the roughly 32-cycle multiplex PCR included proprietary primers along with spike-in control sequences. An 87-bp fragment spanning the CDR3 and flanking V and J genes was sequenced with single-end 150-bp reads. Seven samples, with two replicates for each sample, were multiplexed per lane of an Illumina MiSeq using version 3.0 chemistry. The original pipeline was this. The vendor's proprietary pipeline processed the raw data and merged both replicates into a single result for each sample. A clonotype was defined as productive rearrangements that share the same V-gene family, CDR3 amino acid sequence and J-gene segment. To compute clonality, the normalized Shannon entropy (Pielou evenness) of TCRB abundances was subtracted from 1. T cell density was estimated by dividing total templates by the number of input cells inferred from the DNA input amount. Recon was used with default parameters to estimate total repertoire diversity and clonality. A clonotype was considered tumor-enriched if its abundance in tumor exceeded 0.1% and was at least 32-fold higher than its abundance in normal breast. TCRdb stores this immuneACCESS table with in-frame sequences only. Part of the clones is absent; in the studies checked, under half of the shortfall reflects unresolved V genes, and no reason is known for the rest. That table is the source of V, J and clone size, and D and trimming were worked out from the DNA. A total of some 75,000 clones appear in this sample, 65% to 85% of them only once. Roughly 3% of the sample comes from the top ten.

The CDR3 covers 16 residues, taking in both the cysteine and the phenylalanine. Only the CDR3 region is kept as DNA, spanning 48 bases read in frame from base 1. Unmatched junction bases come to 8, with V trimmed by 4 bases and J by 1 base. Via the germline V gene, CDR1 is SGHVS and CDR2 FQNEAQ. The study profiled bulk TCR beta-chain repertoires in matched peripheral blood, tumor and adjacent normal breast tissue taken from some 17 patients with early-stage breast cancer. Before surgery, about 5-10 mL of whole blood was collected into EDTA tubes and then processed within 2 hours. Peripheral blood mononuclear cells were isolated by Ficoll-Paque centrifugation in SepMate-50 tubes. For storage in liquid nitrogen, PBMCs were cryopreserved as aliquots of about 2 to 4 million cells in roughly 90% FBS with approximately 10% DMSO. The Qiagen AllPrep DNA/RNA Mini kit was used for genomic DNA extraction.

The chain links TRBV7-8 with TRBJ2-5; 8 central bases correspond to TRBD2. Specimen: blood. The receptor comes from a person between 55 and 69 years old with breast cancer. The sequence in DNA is TGTGCCAGCAGCTCTCTAGCGGGCAAACTCCAAGAGACCCAGTACTTC. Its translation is CASSSLAGKLQETQYF.